Presented here are 16 T cell receptor beta chains from one specimen sequenced in a study of PD-L1 blockade in urothelial cancer. Only in-frame clones appear in the TCRdb table, and some are missing; sequencing was by immunoSEQ multiplex PCR. This sample yields approximately 80,000 clones, of which around 80% are seen a single time; over 7.5% belongs to the top ten. The sample here was PBMCs, taken around atezolizumab (anti-PD-L1) treatment. These receptors were collected from a man between 70 and 80 years old with urothelial cancer.

This clone appeared a single time. The rearrangement links TRBV5-4 to TRBJ2-3; 9 bases match TRBD2. There are 16 residues in the CDR3. V shed 0 bases and J 4 bases; nucleotides not matched to a gene: 6. CDR1 is SGHNT, CDR2 YYREEE, per germline (reference sequence). The CDR3 spells CASSLGLAEGSDTQYF. CDR3 DNA sequence: TGTGCCAGCAGCTTGGGACTAGCGGAGGGGTCAGATACGCAGTATTTT.

This sequence joins TRBV5-4 and TRBJ2-2; 7 nucleotides agree with TRBD2. The V segment lost 3 bases and the J segment 3 bases; nucleotides outside the gene matches: 11. Germline CDR1 reads SGHNT; CDR2 reads YYREEE (reference sequence). CDR3 size: 17 residues. CDR3 sequence (DNA): TGTGCCAGCAGCTCACGTGGGGGGGAGGTTTACACCGGGGAGCTGTTTTTT. It encodes CASSSRGGEVYTGELFF.

V usage is TRBV19 and J usage is TRBJ2-2; 7 bases are shared with TRBD2. The CDR3 contains 17 residues. V was clipped by 2 bases and J by 4 bases; unmatched bases: 10. Germline V gene lookup returns CDR1 LNHDA and CDR2 SQIVND (reference sequence). CDR3 amino acids: CASSIRGGSRVTGELFF. The CDR3 coding sequence is TGTGCCAGTAGTATAAGGGGCGGGAGCCGGGTCACCGGGGAGCTGTTTTTT.

The chain uses TRBV6-1 and TRBJ1-3; 9 positions match TRBD1. The germline V gene encodes CDR1 MNHNS and CDR2 SASEGT. The junction had 2 bases not matched to a gene; V was cut back by 8 bases and J by 0 bases. CDR3 size: 14 residues. CDR3 DNA sequence: TGTGCCAGCCGGGACAGGGTCTCTGGAAACACCATATATTTT. Translating gives CASRDRVSGNTIYF.

CDR3 protein: CASSLESSGRAYEQYF. For the CDR3, the DNA is TGTGCCAGCAGCTTAGAGTCTAGCGGGAGGGCCTACGAGCAGTACTTC. The V and J genes are TRBV13 and TRBJ2-5; 12 nucleotides line up with TRBD2. The better agreement between TRBJ2-7 and the DNA end casts doubt on the J call. The CDR3 contains 16 residues. Germline V lookup: CDR1 PRHDT, CDR2 FYEKMQ (reference sequence).

The gene calls are TRBV11-2 and TRBJ2-5, with 14 positions matching TRBD2. The CDR3 covers 15 residues. V dropped 1 base and J dropped 5; count of bases not matched to a gene: 0. Germline CDR1 and CDR2: SGHAT and FQNNGV. The CDR3 DNA reads as TGTGCCAGCAGCTTAGGGACTAGCGGGGGGGAGACCCAGTACTTC. Residues: CASSLGTSGGETQYF.

The rearrangement links TRBV25-1 to TRBJ2-5; tentatively, D is TRBD2 (5 bases). Between the trimmed V and J ends, which lost 2 bases and 3 bases, there was a span of 13 bases. CDR3 length: 15 amino acids. Germline-derived CDR1 and CDR2 are MGHDK and SYGVNS. The CDR3 protein is CASSETSTGKETQYF. CDR3 bases: TGTGCCAGCAGTGAAACTAGTACGGGAAAAGAGACCCAGTACTTC. Complete variable domain (other parts from reference TRBV25-1 and TRBJ2-5): EADIYQTPRYLVIGTGKKITLECSQTMGHDKMYWYQQDPGMELHLIHYSYGVNSTEKGDLSSESTVSRIRTEHFPLTLESARPSHTSQYLCASSETSTGKETQYFGPGTRLLVL.

The CDR3 DNA reads as TGCGCCAGCAGCTTGCTACAGGGTGATTCACCCCTCCACTTT. It specifies CASSLLQGDSPLHF. J is TRBJ1-6 and V is TRBV5-1; D possibly corresponds to TRBD1 (6 bases). V was trimmed by 1 base and J by 8 bases, leaving 10 bases between them. Germline CDR1 SGHRS, CDR2 YFSETQ. The CDR3 consists of 14 residues.

This rearrangement joins TRBV2 to TRBJ1-1; TRBD1 agrees at 8 bases. This CDR3 is built from 15 residues. Unmatched junction bases numbered 9, after V lost 7 bases and J lost 2 bases. Germline-derived CDR1 and CDR2 are SNHLY and FYNNEI. The CDR3 is CASNIIGTGNTEAFF. The CDR3 coding sequence is TGTGCCAGCAACATAATAGGGACAGGAAACACTGAAGCTTTCTTT.

CDR3 sequence (DNA): TGCGCCAGCAGCTGGGGGGGGGTCTCTAATCAGCCCCAGCATTTT. The encoded protein is CASSWGGVSNQPQHF. J is TRBJ1-5 and V is TRBV5-1, with D perhaps matching TRBD1 (5 bases). Germline V gives CDR1 SGHRS, CDR2 YFSETQ. The CDR3 loop spans 15 amino acids. The V end was cut by 3 bases, the J end by 4 bases, with 14 bases between. The full variable domain, with the rest looked up from reference TRBV5-1 and TRBJ1-5, is KAGVTQTPRYLIKTRGQQVTLSCSPISGHRSVSWYQQTPGQGLQFLFEYFSETQRNKGNFPGRFSGRQFSNSRSEMNVSTLELGDSALYLCASSWGGVSNQPQHFGDGTRLSIL.

The chain couples TRBV21-1 to TRBJ1-1. TRBV21-1 is flagged as a pseudogene. The CDR3 is made up of 16 amino acids. CDR3 sequence: CASSKAGRLRETEAFF. The DNA of the CDR3 is TGTGCCAGCAGCAAAGCAGGCCGACTGCGAGAGACTGAAGCTTTCTTT.

This clone was observed a few times. The chain links TRBV27 to TRBJ2-1; the match to TRBD2 covers 11 bases. Germline lookup yields CDR1 MNHEY and CDR2 SMNVEV (reference sequence). Germline trimming cut 3 bases from V and 7 bases from J; bases unmatched to any gene: 2. The CDR3 has 14 amino acids. CDR3 DNA: TGTGCCAGCAGTTTTAGCGGGAGGGAGAATGAGCAGTTCTTC. This encodes CASSFSGRENEQFF.

The chain is built from TRBV29-1 and TRBJ2-3, with D perhaps matching TRBD1 (5 bases). Germline V gives CDR1 SQVTM, CDR2 ANQGSEA. CDR3 length: 13 amino acids. Trimming left V 7 bases short and J 3 bases short, with 14 bases between. Here the CDR3 reads CSGGSGATDTQYF. The CDR3 nucleotides are TGCAGCGGGGGCTCAGGAGCAACAGATACGCAGTATTTT.

On this clone: This same CDR3 is encoded by further DNA sequences in the sample. The chain carries TRBV5-4 and TRBJ2-2; D possibly corresponds to TRBD1 (5 bases). The CDR3 extends over 16 amino acids. Germline V gene lookup returns CDR1 SGHNT and CDR2 YYREEE (reference sequence). Trimming cost V 0 bases and J 1 base, with 10 bases left between them. CDR3 in DNA: TGTGCCAGCAGCTTGGGAGGCCAGGGGAACACCGGGGAGCTGTTTTTT. It yields the protein CASSLGGQGNTGELFF.

This chain connects TRBV5-6 to TRBJ2-7, with 15 bases lining up with TRBD2. V dropped 3 bases and J dropped 4; count of bases not matched to a gene: 14. In germline, CDR1 is SGHDT, CDR2 YYEEEE. This CDR3 contains 19 residues. The CDR3 here is CASSSPGRWGLAGGYEQYF. Here the CDR3 DNA reads TGTGCCAGCAGCTCCCCCGGGAGGTGGGGACTAGCGGGGGGATACGAGCAGTACTTC.

The gene calls are TRBV5-8 and TRBJ1-2, with TRBD1 identical over 10 bases. The V gene's germline CDR1 is SGHTS and CDR2 YDEGEE. The CDR3 consists of 14 residues. J gave up 1 base and V 4 bases, and 1 base lay outside the gene matches. Written as DNA, the CDR3 is TGTGCCAGCAGCCGGGACAGGGGTAACTATGGCTACACCTTC. This gives the protein CASSRDRGNYGYTF.